The clone carrying this T cell receptor beta chain has only a few counts. Its matching antigen is unknown. This record comes from a study of T cells after yellow fever vaccination. The study's findings and limits: Peaking on day 5 versus 15, the secondary response was faster but weaker. Post-booster repertoires again held most primary-vaccination clones (about 95% CD4, over 80% CD8). Any FACS-sorted repertoire could hold abundant clonotypes that contaminate it from the bulk population.

A universal primer site and UMIs were added as TCR cDNA was made by 5'RACE template switching. TCRdb used MiXCR to reprocess the 5' RACE reads, holding one entry per CDR3 protein. The sample records 250,000 to 350,000 distinct CDR3 sequences, around 10% being singletons. The germline CDR1 and CDR2 sequences are SGHDT and YYEEEE. V was clipped by 3 bases and J by 5 bases, with 12 bases between them. This CDR3 region has 14 residues. The sample in question was CD4+ T cells sorted from PBMCs, obtained 5 days after the yellow fever booster vaccination. This TCR came from a man aged 18 to 30 who received the YFV17D yellow fever vaccine. This chain connects TRBV5-6 to TRBJ1-5; D is possibly TRBD1 (6 bases). The DNA of the CDR3 is TGTGCCAGCAGCTCCCGGGACACCGATCAGCCCCAGCATTTT. Its protein product is CASSSRDTDQPQHF.